This entry lists 25 T cell receptor beta chains sequenced from one sample in a study of T cell responses to AZD1222 COVID-19 vaccine. Assay: immunoSEQ multiplex PCR; the TCRdb copy retains only in-frame clones and omits some. This sample carries roughly 150,000 clones, about 87% of them seen once, and the ten largest clones take more than 2%. Specimen: peripheral blood, collected on day 0 of AZD1222 vaccination. Source of these receptors: an adult in good health.

The chain carries TRBV5-4 and TRBJ1-2; TRBD1 is a possible D gene (5 bases). V was clipped by 1 base and J by 5 bases, with 15 bases between them. Per the germline V gene, CDR1 is SGHNT and CDR2 is YYREEE (reference sequence). This CDR3 is built from 15 residues. The CDR3 DNA follows: TGTGCCAGCAGCTTGACGGCCCACACAGGTTATGGCTACACCTTC. Translating gives CASSLTAHTGYGYTF.

The chain links TRBV7-8 to TRBJ2-6; D gene ambiguous. Trimming removed 11 bases from V and 3 bases from J, with 11 bases in between. Germline loops: CDR1 SGHVS, CDR2 FQNEAQ. CDR3 length equals 13 residues. The CDR3 nucleotides are TGTGCCTCTACACCGCGTGGGGCCAACGTCCTGACTTTC. Its translation: CASTPRGANVLTF.

This clone was counted once. The chain couples TRBV7-6 to TRBJ2-2, with D tentatively TRBD1 (5 bases). This CDR3 is built from 14 residues. The germline CDR1 and CDR2 sequences are SGHVS and FNYEAQ. Trimming left V 6 bases short and J 1 base short, with 9 bases between. The CDR3 loop is CASRETVNTGELFF. CDR3 nucleotide sequence: TGTGCCAGCAGGGAGACAGTGAACACCGGGGAGCTGTTTTTT.

The V call is TRBV5-5, the J call TRBJ2-7, with D unresolved. The CDR3 length is 12 residues. Germline assignment: CDR1 SGHKS and CDR2 YYEKEE (reference sequence). Trimming left V 0 bases short and J 4 bases short, with 5 bases between. The CDR3, as DNA: TGTGCCAGCAGCTTGGCCTTATACGAGCAGTACTTC. As protein: CASSLALYEQYF.

The chain employs TRBV7-2 and TRBJ2-1; a weak D match, TRBD2 (6 bases). V lost 1 base, J lost 8 bases, and 9 bases lay in between. In germline, CDR1 is SGHTA, CDR2 FQGNSA. This CDR3 is built from 13 residues. The CDR3 here is CASSLDSSDEQFF. The CDR3 DNA follows: TGTGCCAGCAGCTTAGATTCTAGCGATGAGCAGTTCTTC.

The rearrangement joins TRBV5-6 to TRBJ2-3; 7 bases are a match to TRBD2. The CDR3 covers 14 residues. CDR1 is SGHDT and CDR2 is YYEEEE in the germline V gene. The V segment lost 1 base and the J segment 5 bases; nucleotides outside the gene matches: 4. DNA for the CDR3: TGTGCCAGCAGCTTGCCTAGCGGCGGAGATACGCAGTATTTT. This gives the protein CASSLPSGGDTQYF.

J is TRBJ1-2 and V is TRBV28; TRBD1 aligns across 10 bases. CDR1 and CDR2 from the germline V gene are MDHEN and SYDVKM. CDR3 length equals 14 residues. J lost 7 bases, V lost 2 bases, and 4 bases had no gene match. CDR3 loop: CASSLDRGLRGYTF. The CDR3 coding sequence is TGTGCCAGCAGTTTAGACAGGGGGCTTCGTGGCTACACCTTC.

The chain is built from TRBV19 and TRBJ1-6, with D hard to call. Trimming took 2 bases from V and 0 from J, leaving 11 bases between them. Germline CDR1 reads LNHDA; CDR2 reads SQIVND (reference sequence). The CDR3 totals 17 residues. CDR3 DNA sequence: TGTGCCAGTAGTATACCTCGCCAGAGCTCCTATAATTCACCCCTCCACTTT. Amino acids: CASSIPRQSSYNSPLHF.

This clone came up a few times. The rearrangement links TRBV28 to TRBJ1-4; 7 bases agree with TRBD1. CDR3 length: 15 residues. After removal of 4 bases from V and 8 bases from J, the junction contained 10 bases not matched to a gene. In germline, CDR1 is MDHEN, CDR2 SYDVKM. The CDR3 here is CASSSQGVPSEKLFF. The CDR3 DNA reads TGTGCCAGCAGTTCGCAGGGGGTGCCATCAGAAAAACTGTTTTTT.

This clone came up many times. The chain joins TRBV7-6 to TRBJ1-3; no clear D. Germline CDR1 is SGHVS and CDR2 is FNYEAQ. V gave up 1 base and J gave up 0 bases, with 10 bases separating them. The CDR3 spans 16 residues. CDR3 protein: CASSLVAADSGNTIYF. The CDR3 nucleotides read TGTGCCAGCAGCTTAGTGGCGGCAGACTCTGGAAACACCATATATTTT.

J is TRBJ1-5 and V is TRBV28; no definite D call. This CDR3 has 14 residues. From germline, CDR1 is MDHEN and CDR2 SYDVKM. The V gene lost 5 bases and the J gene lost 3 bases, with 11 bases spanning the gap. CDR3 DNA: TGTGCCAGCAGTACAGCGCCCCCCAATCAGCCCCAGCATTTT. This codes for CASSTAPPNQPQHF.

This chain joins TRBV27 and TRBJ2-7, with D perhaps matching TRBD1 (5 bases). Germline CDR1 MNHEY, CDR2 SMNVEV (reference sequence). Trimming took 4 bases from V and 4 from J, leaving 11 bases between them. The CDR3 is made up of 13 amino acids. The CDR3 region has the DNA TGTGCCAGCAGTTCGACAGTTTCTTACGAGCAGTACTTC. It codes for CASSSTVSYEQYF.

This clone was recorded once. The chain uses TRBV12-3 or TRBV12-4 and TRBJ1-2; the D gene is possibly TRBD1 (6 bases). V was clipped by 3 bases and J by 4 bases, with 9 bases between them. CDR3 length: 13 amino acids. Written as DNA, the CDR3 is TGTGCCAGCAGTTTGAGACAGGCCTATGGCTACACCTTC. As protein: CASSLRQAYGYTF.

The chain employs TRBV7-9 and TRBJ1-2; 7 positions agree with TRBD1. The germline V gene encodes CDR1 SEHNR and CDR2 FQNEAQ (reference sequence). The J segment lost 5 bases and the V segment lost 5 bases, leaving 8 bases of the junction unmatched. The CDR3 loop spans 14 amino acids. This CDR3 is CASSRTGSVYGYTF. Written as DNA, the CDR3 is TGTGCCAGCAGCCGGACAGGCTCGGTGTATGGCTACACCTTC. The entire variable domain, with the rest obtained from reference TRBV7-9 and TRBJ1-2, is as follows: DTGVSQNPRHKITKRGQNVTFRCDPISEHNRLYWYRQTLGQGPEFLTYFQNEAQLEKSRLLSDRFSAERPKGSFSTLEIQRTEQGDSAMYLCASSRTGSVYGYTFGSGTRLTVV.

The chain recombines TRBV6-1 with TRBJ1-2; D not resolved. The CDR3 sequence is 13 residues long. From germline, CDR1 is MNHNS and CDR2 SASEGT. V was clipped by 2 bases and J by 4 bases, with 8 bases between them. The DNA of the CDR3 is TGTGCCAGCAGTGAATCATGGCGCTATGGCTACACCTTC. This gives the protein CASSESWRYGYTF.

The chain joins TRBV19 to TRBJ2-5, with 10 positions matching TRBD1. The CDR3 spans 17 residues. The V segment lost 6 bases and the J segment 7 bases; nucleotides outside the gene matches: 17. CDR1 is LNHDA, CDR2 SQIVND, per germline (reference sequence). This CDR3 is CASSDSRRQGARRTQYF. Written as DNA, the CDR3 is TGTGCCAGTAGCGATAGCCGGAGACAGGGGGCCAGACGGACCCAGTACTTC.

The J gene is TRBJ1-4, the V gene TRBV7-9; 7 nucleotides match TRBD1. The CDR3 extends over 13 amino acids. The germline V gene has CDR1 SEHNR and CDR2 FQNEAQ (reference sequence). V was pared by 5 bases and J by 7 bases, with 4 bases of the junction left unmatched. The CDR3 spells CASSGTGVEKLFF. As DNA, the CDR3 is TGTGCCAGCAGCGGAACAGGGGTTGAAAAACTGTTTTTT.

This chain joins TRBV28 and TRBJ1-2; no firm D call. Germline-derived CDR1 and CDR2 are MDHEN and SYDVKM. The CDR3 is made up of 10 amino acids. V was cut by 6 bases and J by 8 bases, with 7 bases left in between. CDR3 DNA sequence: TGTGCCAGCAGACAAAAGGGCTACACCTTC. Its protein product is CASRQKGYTF.

The CDR3 nucleotides are TGTGCCAGCAGTTACGGATTTAGCAATCAGCCCCAGCATTTT. The encoded protein is CASSYGFSNQPQHF. The rearrangement links TRBV6-2 or TRBV6-3 to TRBJ1-5, with D hard to call. Germline V gene lookup returns CDR1 MNHEY and CDR2 SVGEGT. Trimming took off 2 bases at V and 0 bases at J, with 5 bases between the two ends. This CDR3 region has 14 residues.

V and J are TRBV10-1 and TRBJ2-5; D remains ambiguous. The V gene lost 7 bases and the J gene lost 4 bases, with 16 bases spanning the gap. The CDR3 is 14 residues long. Germline CDR1 WNHNN, CDR2 SYGVQD (reference sequence). In nucleotides, the CDR3 is TGCGCCAGCAAAAGGATGTGTTCGAGAGAGACCCAGTACTTC. Translating it yields CASKRMCSRETQYF.

The J gene is TRBJ2-1, the V gene TRBV7-3; 7 nucleotides match TRBD2. Germline lookup yields CDR1 SGHTA and CDR2 FQGTGA. The V gene end was trimmed by 1 base and the J gene end by 8 bases; junction bases not matched to a gene: 5. The CDR3 sequence is 14 residues long. The CDR3 DNA reads TGTGCCAGCAGCTTAAACGGGGCGGGGGATGAGCAGTTCTTC. Protein: CASSLNGAGDEQFF.

V usage is TRBV6-4 and J usage is TRBJ2-5, with TRBD1 matching over 10 bases. Germline-derived CDR1 and CDR2 are MRHNA and SNTAGT. V lost 3 bases, J lost 4 bases, and 5 bases stayed unmatched. The CDR3 is 15 residues long. CDR3 region: CASSDPTGGPETQYF. Written as DNA, the CDR3 is TGTGCCAGCAGTGATCCGACAGGGGGCCCAGAGACCCAGTACTTC.

This clone came up a few times. The rearrangement uses TRBV15 and TRBJ2-5, with TRBD2 identical over 8 bases. CDR3 length equals 15 residues. V dropped 8 bases and J dropped 3; count of bases not matched to a gene: 11. Germline V CDR1 and CDR2: LNHNV, YYDKDF (reference sequence). The CDR3 coding sequence is TGTGCCACCGTTTTTAAGACTAGCGAGAAAGAGACCCAGTACTTC. It encodes CATVFKTSEKETQYF.

The chain recombines TRBV5-1 with TRBJ2-7; perhaps TRBD2 as D (6 bases). Germline assignment: CDR1 SGHRS and CDR2 YFSETQ. V lost 3 bases and J 7 bases, leaving 11 bases between the germline ends. This CDR3 has 12 amino acids. CDR3 residues: CASSSGTGEQYF. In DNA, the CDR3 is TGCGCCAGCAGCTCCGGGACTGGGGAGCAGTACTTC. Full variable domain (missing parts from reference TRBV5-1 and TRBJ2-7): KAGVTQTPRYLIKTRGQQVTLSCSPISGHRSVSWYQQTPGQGLQFLFEYFSETQRNKGNFPGRFSGRQFSNSRSEMNVSTLELGDSALYLCASSSGTGEQYFGPGTRLTVT.

This clone has only one observation. This chain connects TRBV27 to TRBJ2-2; 8 nucleotides align to TRBD2. Germline CDR1 and CDR2: MNHEY and SMNVEV (reference sequence). The CDR3 runs 19 residues. Unmatched junction bases numbered 15, after V lost 3 bases and J lost 3 bases. CDR3 residues: CASSFDGRDRKGHTGELFF. The CDR3 DNA follows: TGTGCCAGCAGTTTTGACGGGAGGGACCGAAAGGGGCACACCGGGGAGCTGTTTTTT.